This T cell receptor (beta chain) originates from a study of blood T cell repertoires in COVID-19. At the level of the study: Whether acute or convalescent, the COVID-19 samples came from the United States, Italy and Spain. T cells, B-cell-depleted T cells, or PBMCs provided the cDNA or gDNA that served as material.

Data came from immunoSEQ multiplex PCR; TCRdb stores just in-frame clones and leaves some out. This table has some 120,000 clones, roughly 91% appearing once. As for this clone: The junction shows a germline mismatch at one end, possibly a read error.

The CDR3 contains 13 residues. The germline V gene encodes CDR1 SSHAT and CDR2 FNYEAQ (reference sequence). This sequence joins TRBV7-7 and TRBJ2-3; TRBD2 is a possible D gene (5 bases). This clonotype was obtained from a human donor in a cohort sampled during active COVID-19. Sequencing input: peripheral blood. The CDR3 loop reads CASSPRVGDTQYF. The CDR3 region has the DNA TGTGCTAGCAGCCCGAGGGTCGGGGATACGCAGTATTTT.